The clone carrying this T cell receptor beta chain came up many times. V shed 0 bases and J shed 7 bases, with 10 bases lying between them. The CDR3 contains 13 residues. Germline-derived CDR1 and CDR2 are SGHRS and YFSETQ. This record comes from a study of neurological immune-mediated disorders. cDNA was made by 5'RACE with 10-nucleotide random UMIs. TCRdb redid the calling of the 5' RACE reads with MiXCR, one entry per CDR3 protein. This sample has 35,000 to 50,000 distinct CDR3 sequences, with roughly 15% found just once. This chain uses TRBV5-1 with TRBJ1-1; D uncertain. The TCR sequence derives from a woman aged 60 to 75 with HTLV-1-associated myelopathy (HAM/TSP). Sequenced sample: CD4+ T cells from blood. CDR3 region: CASSLALSSEAFF. For the CDR3, the DNA is TGCGCCAGCAGCTTGGCTCTTTCCAGTGAAGCTTTCTTT.